This TCR beta chain was identified in a study of blood T cell repertoires in COVID-19. This table comes from immunoSEQ multiplex PCR, and its TCRdb copy is limited to in-frame clones, with some not included. The sample holds tens of thousands of clones, about 89% seen once. The germline gives CDR1 MNHNY, CDR2 SVGAGI (reference sequence). V lost 8 bases, J lost 3 bases, and 19 bases lay in between. The CDR3 has 15 residues. This clone was seen a handful of times. The sequence was collected from a man in his 70s with active or convalescent COVID-19. The genes are TRBV6-6 and TRBJ1-2; D ambiguous. The sequenced material came from peripheral blood. The CDR3 bases are TGTGCCAGCCTCTCCCGTGCGGGGTGGGACTATGGCTACACCTTC. It codes for CASLSRAGWDYGYTF.